This T cell receptor beta chain is drawn from a study of beta chain features in type 1 diabetes. CD45RO/CCR7/CD25/CD127/CD95/CD27 sorting isolated CD4+ naive, central memory, regulatory and stem cell-like memory cells. Investigators reverse transcribed all isolated RNA, so they sequenced expressed TCRB transcripts. Profiling relied on immunoSEQ multiplex PCR, and the TCRdb table lists in-frame clones only, not all of them. The table records hundreds of thousands of clones, over 12% of them present only once. Study-level findings and limits: Researchers report that Type 1 diabetes patients had moderately but significantly shorter TCRB CDR3s across all four CD4+ subsets.

This clone was found a few times. Its specificity is unknown. The sample has other DNA sequences that encode this CDR3 too. This CDR3 has 14 amino acids. Trimming stripped 6 bases from V and 2 bases from J, with 16 bases between. CDR1 SQVTM and CDR2 ANQGSEA come from the germline V gene. The receptor was isolated from a man between 18 and 35 years old with type 1 diabetes. The sample taken for sequencing was naive CD4+ T cells from blood. V gene TRBV29-1 combines with J gene TRBJ2-5; possibly TRBD1 or TRBD2 for D (5 bases each). The CDR3 DNA reads as TGCAGCGTGGGGCGGGCGGCGGGTCAAGAGACCCAGTACTTC. Translated, it gives CSVGRAAGQETQYF.